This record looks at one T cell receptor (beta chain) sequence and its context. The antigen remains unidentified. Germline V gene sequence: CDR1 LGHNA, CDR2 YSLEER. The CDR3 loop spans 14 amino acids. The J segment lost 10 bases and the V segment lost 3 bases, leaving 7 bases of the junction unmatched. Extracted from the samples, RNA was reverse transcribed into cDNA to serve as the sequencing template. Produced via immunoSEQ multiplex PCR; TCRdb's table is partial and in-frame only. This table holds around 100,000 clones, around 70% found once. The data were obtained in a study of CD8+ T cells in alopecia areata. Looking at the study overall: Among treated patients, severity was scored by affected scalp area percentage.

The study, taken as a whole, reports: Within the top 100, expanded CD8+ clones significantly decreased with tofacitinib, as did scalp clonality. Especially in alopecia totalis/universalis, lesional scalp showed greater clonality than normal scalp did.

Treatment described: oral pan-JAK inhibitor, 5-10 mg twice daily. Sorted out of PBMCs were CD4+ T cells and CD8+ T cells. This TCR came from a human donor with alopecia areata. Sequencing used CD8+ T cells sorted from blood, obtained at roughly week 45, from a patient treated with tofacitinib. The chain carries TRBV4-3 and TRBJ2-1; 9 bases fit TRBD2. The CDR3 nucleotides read TGCGCCAGCAGCCAGTCCGGGACTAGCACCGAGCAGTTCTTC. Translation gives CASSQSGTSTEQFF.